This T cell receptor beta chain originates from a study of T cells after yellow fever vaccination. Study-level background: Libraries from low-cell-number fractions were prepared with the SMART-Seq v4 Ultra Low Input RNA kit. Study observations and caveats: Abundant bulk-derived clonotypes could contaminate FACS-sorted repertoires. It was a weaker secondary response, yet one that peaked faster, at day 5 versus 15.

The 5'RACE template-switching step produced TCR cDNA and added a universal primer site and UMIs. TCRdb recomputed calls from the 5' RACE reads with MiXCR, one row per CDR3 protein. Of hundreds of thousands of distinct CDR3 sequences listed, under 15% are singletons. This clonotype was counted between two and nine times. Its target is not known. The length of the CDR3 is 16 residues. Per germline, CDR1 MGHDK and CDR2 SYGVNS. Trimming cost V 6 bases and J 8 bases, with 25 bases left between them. The material sequenced was CD4+ T cells sorted from PBMCs, taken 15 days after the yellow fever booster vaccination. The chain combines TRBV25-1 with TRBJ1-2; no clear D gene. The TCR was taken from a man between 18 and 29 years old who received the YFV17D yellow fever vaccine. CDR3 protein: CASSYGPLTSLKGYTF. CDR3 in DNA: TGTGCCAGCAGCTACGGGCCCCTCACATCACTCAAAGGCTACACCTTC.